What follows is one T cell receptor (beta chain) and its context. What this receptor recognizes is not known. There are no base qualities to consult, and no much larger clone falls within one base. CDR1 and CDR2 (GTSNPN, SVGIG) derive from the germline V gene (reference sequence). From V the trimming removes 5 bases and from J it removes 5 bases, while the gene matches leave 10 bases of the junction unaccounted for. The CDR3 sequence holds 14 residues, the cysteine and phenylalanine included. Here the CDR3 DNA is all that survives: 42 bases in frame from base 1. This sample stems from a study of blood T cell repertoires in COVID-19 (dated by TCRdb to 2020 to 2021). Context from the whole study: The collaborator samples originated in the United States, Italy and Spain and spanned the acute and convalescent phases of COVID-19. Nearly every sample came with metadata listing a de-identified subject ID, COVID-19 status, age in years and sex. Samples were obtained from the ongoing ImmuneRACE study (first 160 participants) and from 1,000 to 1,500 subjects provided by 6 global collaborators. The repertoires were released in a freely available public database meant as a resource for research on the immune response to SARS-CoV-2. The prospective study material was composed of cDNA or gDNA derived from T cells, B-cell-depleted T cells, or PBMCs. Deeply sampled blood TCRbeta repertoires from subjects exposed to, actively infected with, or recovered from COVID-19 were included in the dataset. Where HLA class I and class II types were available, the types were taken from metadata supplied by the sample provider, not from assay-based typing.

What the research found in general, with its limitations: Clinical and demographic metadata were provided uncurated, with the amount varying by source and participant.

TCRbeta CDR3 regions were amplified from genomic DNA by means of the immunoSEQ Assay, a bias-controlled multiplex PCR. Concerning the study's data processing: Within the assay, amplification of reference gene primers was used to estimate how many nucleated cells each sample contained. To quantify the absolute abundance of each unique TCRbeta CDR3 rearrangement, sequence reads were collapsed and filtered. For each sample, productive Simpson clonality was calculated as the square root of Simpson's diversity index across productive rearrangements. Held by TCRdb, this immuneACCESS table contains in-frame sequences only and omits some clones. Under half of the omission traces to an unresolved V gene where checked; the cause of the rest is unknown. That table supplies the V and J calls and clone size; D and trimming were determined from the DNA. For this sample the table gives about 270,000 clones, of which roughly nine tenths were detected only once. The ten largest clones take up approximately 9% of the sample.

The collaborating institutions used their own protocols to collect whole blood in K2EDTA tubes. For TCRbeta analysis, collaborators shipped samples in one of three forms: frozen whole blood, isolated PBMCs, or DNA extracted from either of those sample types. Sample: peripheral blood. The chain employs TRBV30 and TRBJ2-7; 9 central nucleotides agree with TRBD1. This sequence originates from a man aged 35-49 years with active or convalescent COVID-19. At the DNA level, the sequence is TGTGCCTGGGGTAGGGGACAGGGTTGGGACGAGCAGTACTTC. Protein translation: CAWGRGQGWDEQYF.